This T cell receptor (beta chain) comes out of a study of blood T cell repertoires in COVID-19. Study context: Italy, Spain and the United States were the sources of the convalescent and acute COVID-19 samples. T cells, B-cell-depleted T cells, or PBMCs supplied cDNA or gDNA.

CDR1 is GTSNPN, CDR2 SVGIG, per germline (reference sequence). This CDR3 is built from 12 residues. With 1 base clipped from V and 4 bases from J, the junction kept 0 bases outside the gene matches. Per the original methods: Estimation of nucleated cell counts was performed using reference gene primer amplification. The repertoire was sequenced with immunoSEQ multiplex PCR; TCRdb's copy has only in-frame clones and lacks some. The V and J calls and the clone size are those of that table, but D and trimming were determined from the DNA. The table includes about 310,000 clones, over 75% detected once. The chain employs TRBV30 and TRBJ2-5, with TRBD2 identical over 7 bases. The sample was peripheral blood. This TCR derives from a man aged 45-65 years with active or convalescent COVID-19. CDR3: CAWSGGGETQYF. Written as DNA, the CDR3 is TGTGCCTGGAGTGGGGGGGGAGAGACCCAGTACTTC.